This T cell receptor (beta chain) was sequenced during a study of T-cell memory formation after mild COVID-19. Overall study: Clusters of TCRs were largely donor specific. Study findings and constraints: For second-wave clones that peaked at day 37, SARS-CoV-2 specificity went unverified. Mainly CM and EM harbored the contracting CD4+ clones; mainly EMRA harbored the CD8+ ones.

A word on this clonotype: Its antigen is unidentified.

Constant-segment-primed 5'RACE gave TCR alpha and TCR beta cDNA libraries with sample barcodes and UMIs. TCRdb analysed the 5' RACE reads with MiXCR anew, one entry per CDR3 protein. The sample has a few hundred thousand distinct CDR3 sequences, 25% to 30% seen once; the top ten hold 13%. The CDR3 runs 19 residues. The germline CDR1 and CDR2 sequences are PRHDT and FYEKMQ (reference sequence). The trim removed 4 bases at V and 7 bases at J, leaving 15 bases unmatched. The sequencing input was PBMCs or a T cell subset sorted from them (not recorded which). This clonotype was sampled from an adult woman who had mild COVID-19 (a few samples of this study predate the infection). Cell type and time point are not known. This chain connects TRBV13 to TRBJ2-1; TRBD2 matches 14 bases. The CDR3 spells CASSSPASGTSGRRNEQFF. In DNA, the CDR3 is TGTGCCAGCAGCTCCCCCGCCTCCGGGACTAGCGGGAGAAGGAATGAGCAGTTCTTC.